Listed below are T cell receptor beta chains from one sample, sequenced in a study of T cell responses to AZD1222 COVID-19 vaccine. Repertoires were generated with immunoSEQ multiplex PCR, while TCRdb's copy carries only in-frame clones and drops some. The sample includes 150,000 to 200,000 clones, 94% seen only once; the top ten take under 2%. The sample was peripheral blood, taken 28 days after the second AZD1222 dose. These receptor sequences come from an adult who received the AZD1222 COVID-19 vaccine. Both conserved end residues are part of each CDR3. D genes are given only for firm matches.

j_call | d_call | v_call | cdr3_nt | cdr3_aa
TRBJ1-2 | NA | TRBV7-2 | TGTGCCAGCAGCTTATCCCCCGTGGAGGACTATGGCTACACCTTC | CASSLSPVEDYGYTF
TRBJ1-1 | NA | TRBV29-1 | TGCAGCGTTGAATTCGCAGGGAACACTGAAGCTTTCTTT | CSVEFAGNTEAFF
TRBJ1-1 | NA | TRBV28 | TGTGCCAGCAGTTATGCAGGAGCGGCAGGTGAAGCTTTCTTT | CASSYAGAAGEAFF
TRBJ1-3 | NA | TRBV7-9 | TGTGCCAGCAGCCCAGCGGATCAACAACAAATTGGAAACACCATATATTTT | CASSPADQQQIGNTIYF
TRBJ2-1 | TRBD2 | TRBV5-8 | TGTGCCAGCAGCTTGGTGATTAGGACTAGCGGGGCCTCTTACAATGAGCAGTTCTTC | CASSLVIRTSGASYNEQFF
TRBJ2-5 | NA | TRBV9 | TGTGCCAGCAGCGTAGGGGGTAGGAAAGAGACCCAGTACTTC | CASSVGGRKETQYF
TRBJ1-5 | TRBD1 | TRBV28 | TGTGCCAGCGGGGCAGGGGGGCAGCCCCAGCATTTT | CASGAGGQPQHF
TRBJ2-7 | TRBD2 | TRBV9 | TGTGCCAGCAGCGCGGCGGGGGGCGAGCAGTACTTC | CASSAAGGEQYF
TRBJ1-2 | TRBD1 | TRBV11-3 | TGTGCCAGCAGCTTCTCCGGGACAGGCTACTATGGCTACACCTTC | CASSFSGTGYYGYTF
TRBJ1-1 | NA | TRBV6-5 | TGTGCCAGCAGTTACGAGATGAACACTGAAGCTTTCTTT | CASSYEMNTEAFF
TRBJ1-4 | TRBD1 | TRBV6-4 | TGTGCCAGCAGTGACCAGAACGGACAGGGAGAAAAACTGTTTTTT | CASSDQNGQGEKLFF
TRBJ1-1 | NA | TRBV6-5 | TGTGCCAGCAGGTCAGACAGGACCACTGAAGCTTTCTTT | CASRSDRTTEAFF
TRBJ1-1 | TRBD1 | TRBV28 | TGTGCCAGCAGTTTCGCCCTACAGGGGGGGACTGAAGCTTTCTTT | CASSFALQGGTEAFF
TRBJ2-1 | NA | TRBV7-3 | TGTGCCAGCAGCTCCGATAGGGACAATGAGCAGTTCTTC | CASSSDRDNEQFF
TRBJ1-5 | TRBD1 | TRBV18 | TGTGCCAGCTCACCATCGGGGCAGGGGGGACAGCCCCAGCATTTT | CASSPSGQGGQPQHF
TRBJ1-2 | TRBD1 | TRBV4-1 | TGCGCCAGCAGCCACAAGACAGGGGGAAGAAATGGCTACACCTTC | CASSHKTGGRNGYTF
TRBJ1-1 | NA | TRBV6-6 | TGTGCCAGCCGACCAATAAAGAACACTGAAGCTTTCTTT | CASRPIKNTEAFF
TRBJ2-2 | NA | TRBV18 | TGTGCCAGCTCACCATTTGTTTCAGGGACCACCGGGGAGCTGTTTTTT | CASSPFVSGTTGELFF
TRBJ1-2 | TRBD1 | TRBV19 | TGTGCCAGTAGGTACAGGGGTGCAAACTATGGCTACACCTTC | CASRYRGANYGYTF
TRBJ1-2 | TRBD1 | TRBV24-1 | TGTGCCACCAGTGACGTGGACAGGGCACGTGGCTACACCTTC | CATSDVDRARGYTF
TRBJ1-6 | NA | TRBV5-1 | TGCGCCAGCAGCTTGTCAGGGGACTATTCACCCCTCCACTTT | CASSLSGDYSPLHF
TRBJ2-6 | NA | TRBV11-3 | TGTGCCAGCAGCTTAAGGGCATTTCCTAGGACTGGGGCCAACGTCCTGACTTTC | CASSLRAFPRTGANVLTF
TRBJ2-7 | NA | TRBV19 | TGTGCCAGTAGTGCTGGTAGAAACGAGCAGTACTTC | CASSAGRNEQYF
TRBJ1-4 | NA | TRBV28 | TGTGCCAGCACCCATGTAGAAAAACTGTTTTTT | CASTHVEKLFF